These 9 T cell receptor beta chains came from one sample sequenced in a study of T-cell reconstitution after alpha-beta-depleted transplantation in children. Construction of the TCRbeta library involved unique molecular identifiers. TCRdb used MiXCR to reprocess the PCR reads, holding one entry per CDR3 protein. The table includes 530,000 or so distinct CDR3 sequences, over 25% detected once. Source: PBMCs, taken before TCRalphabeta/CD19-depleted stem cell transplant. Source of these receptors: a boy under three years old with Wiskott-Aldrich syndrome, due to receive a stem cell transplant.

In its sample, this clonotype was seen a few times. The chain is built from TRBV7-2 and TRBJ1-1; TRBD1 agrees at 11 bases. Germline V gene data show CDR1 as SGHTA and CDR2 as FQGNSA. This CDR3 comprises 16 residues. Trimming at V came to 4 bases and at J to 3 bases, leaving 7 bases not matched to a gene. The CDR3 spells CASSSRTGGFDTEAFF. In nucleotides, the CDR3 is TGTGCCAGCAGCTCCCGGACAGGGGGCTTTGACACTGAAGCTTTCTTT.

A few counts support this clonotype. This chain uses TRBV7-8 with TRBJ1-2, with D unclear. Germline V gene data show CDR1 as SGHVS and CDR2 as FQNEAQ. The CDR3 has 15 amino acids. The ends were cut back, 5 bases at V and 0 bases at J, with 13 bases in the middle. CDR3 residues: CASSHEGLANYGYTF. In DNA, the CDR3 is TGTGCCAGCAGCCATGAAGGGTTAGCTAACTATGGCTACACCTTC.

This clonotype turned up a few times. The J gene is TRBJ2-5, the V gene TRBV5-1; the match to TRBD2 covers 14 bases. J was trimmed by 5 bases and V by 4 bases; bases with no gene match: 10. The CDR3 contains 17 residues. The V gene's germline CDR1 is SGHRS and CDR2 YFSETQ. The CDR3 loop is CASSLGLAGEDGETQYF. CDR3 nucleotides: TGCGCCAGCAGCCTGGGACTAGCGGGAGAGGATGGGGAGACCCAGTACTTC.

The CDR3 reads CASSLVTSGTPSYNEQFF. CDR3 coding DNA: TGCGCCAGCAGCTTGGTCACTAGCGGGACCCCCTCCTACAATGAGCAGTTCTTC. The chain links TRBV5-1 to TRBJ2-1; 10 bases fit TRBD2. This CDR3 is built from 18 residues. Trimming took 0 bases from V and 0 from J; bases not matched to a gene: 6. CDR1 is SGHRS, CDR2 YFSETQ, per germline. The full variable domain, completed using reference TRBV5-1 and TRBJ2-1, is KAGVTQTPRYLIKTRGQQVTLSCSPISGHRSVSWYQQTPGQGLQFLFEYFSETQRNKGNFPGRFSGRQFSNSRSEMNVSTLELGDSALYLCASSLVTSGTPSYNEQFFGPGTRLTVL.

This clonotype was seen more than once but under ten times. The rearrangement uses TRBV10-1 and TRBJ2-3, with 8 nucleotides matching TRBD2. The trim removed 6 bases at V and 2 bases at J, leaving 7 bases unmatched. The CDR3 length is 15 residues. In germline, CDR1 is WNHNN, CDR2 SYGVQD (reference sequence). The DNA for the CDR3 is TGCGCCAGCAGCAAGAGCGGGAGCCCCACAGATACGCAGTATTTT. Protein: CASSKSGSPTDTQYF.

This chain links TRBV9 with TRBJ2-1; D tentatively reads TRBD1 or TRBD2 (6 bases each). The CDR3 is 14 residues long. V lost 1 base and J lost 10, with 15 bases in between. Germline V gene lookup returns CDR1 SGDLS and CDR2 YYNGEE. The CDR3 DNA sequence: TGTGCCAGCAGCGTAACCGGGACTCAGGGGGAGCAGTTCTTC. Protein sequence: CASSVTGTQGEQFF.

This clonotype has a handful of counts. This chain connects TRBV2 to TRBJ2-1; D not resolved. The V end lost 9 bases, the J end lost 2 bases, and 14 bases lay between the germline ends. Germline lookup yields CDR1 SNHLY and CDR2 FYNNEI. The CDR3 has 14 residues. CDR3 sequence reads: CASRLLQAYNEQFF. In DNA form, the CDR3 reads TGTGCCAGTAGACTCCTCCAGGCCTACAATGAGCAGTTCTTC.

V is TRBV5-1 and J is TRBJ1-3; tentative D call: TRBD1 (5 bases). The CDR3 runs 13 residues. V was pared by 0 bases and J by 9 bases, with 10 bases between. Germline V CDR1 and CDR2: SGHRS, YFSETQ. The CDR3 region is CASSLARGGTIYF. The CDR3 region has the DNA TGCGCCAGCAGCTTGGCGCGTGGGGGCACCATATATTTT.

This clonotype was counted once. The rearrangement uses TRBV28 and TRBJ1-3; 7 bases line up with TRBD1. V was clipped by 1 base and J by 3 bases; unmatched bases: 9. Germline CDR1 and CDR2: MDHEN and SYDVKM. This CDR3 contains 17 residues. This chain's CDR3 is CASSLSPGGVSGNTIYF. Written as DNA, the CDR3 is TGTGCCAGCAGTTTATCTCCAGGGGGAGTCAGTGGAAACACCATATATTTT. Drawing the rest from reference TRBV28 and TRBJ1-3, the complete variable domain is DVKVTQSSRYLVKRTGEKVFLECVQDMDHENMFWYRQDPGLGLRLIYFSYDVKMKEKGDIPEGYSVSREKKERFSLILESASTNQTSMYLCASSLSPGGVSGNTIYFGEGSWLTVV.